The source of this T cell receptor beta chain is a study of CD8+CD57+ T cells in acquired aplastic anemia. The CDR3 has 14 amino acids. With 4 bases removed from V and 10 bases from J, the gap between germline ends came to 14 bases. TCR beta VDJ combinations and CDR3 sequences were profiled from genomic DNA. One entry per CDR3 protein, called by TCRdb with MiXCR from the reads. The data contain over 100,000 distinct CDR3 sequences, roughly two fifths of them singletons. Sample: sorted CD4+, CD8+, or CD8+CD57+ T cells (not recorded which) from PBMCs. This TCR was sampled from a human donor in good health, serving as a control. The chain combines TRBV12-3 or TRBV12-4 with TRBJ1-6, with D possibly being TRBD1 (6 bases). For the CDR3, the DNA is TGTGCCAGCAGTTACACGGGGGCTGGGTCACCCCTCCACTTT. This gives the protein CASSYTGAGSPLHF.